This T cell receptor (beta chain) was retrieved from a study of T cell repertoires in cytomegalovirus infection (dated by TCRdb to between 2018 and 2021). Concerning the study at large: Alongside well-studied HLA-B-restricted epitopes, the peptide stimulations were aimed at recently identified HLA-C-restricted CMV epitopes, whose presentation resists viral immunomodulation. Because public TCR beta signatures pointed to carriage of CMV infection together with the matching HLA type, the HLA type of each donor mattered for the analysis.

As concerns this clonotype: Which antigen it targets is not known. No much larger clonotype is one base removed from it; base qualities were not supplied.

The sample's treatment or condition label is to be understood as: in vitro stimulation with specific CMV peptide epitopes to enrich CMV-specific T cells. TCRdb lists the instrument as Illumina HiSeq 1500. TCRdb trimmed the raw reads at Q25, called clones with MiXCR and kept productive beta chains. Every CDR3 protein is listed once, alongside the most common genes and DNA of its rows. The sample table holds some 920,000 distinct CDR3 sequences, of which 30% to 40% were seen once. 11% to 15% of the sample rests with the top ten. Broad study findings and their caveats: The ex vivo response was dominated by HLA-C-restricted CMV-specific TCR beta clonotypes, and the single most frequent clonotype in two of eight donors was supplied by these HLA-C-restricted clonotypes. Carriers of CMV infection plus the relevant HLA type were discriminated by the cumulative frequency of public TCR beta family members in the study cohort and in an independent approximately 350-donor cohort.

CDR1 MNHEY and CDR2 SMNVEV were looked up in the germline V gene (reference sequence). The V end loses 8 bases and the J end loses 5 bases, and a stretch of 15 bases separates them. The CDR3 numbers 13 residues from cysteine through phenylalanine. Only the CDR3 portion is preserved as DNA: 39 bases, with reading frame beginning at the first base. Sequencing was performed on cultured CD8+ T cells from PBMCs, taken from culture after CMV antigen stimulation. The clonotype was recovered from a human donor in good health (CMV status not recorded). Some clones in this sample may be carry-over from other donors' samples. In this chain, TRBV27 is recombined with TRBJ1-1; too little of a D gene remains to name it. The CDR3 amino acid sequence is: CASEGPGGTEAFF. The DNA sequence is given as TGTGCCAGCGAAGGGCCAGGAGGTACTGAAGCTTTCTTT.